A single sample gave rise to the 21 T cell receptor beta chains below, sequenced in a study of control samples from healthy donors and cancer patients. Repertoires were generated with immunoSEQ multiplex PCR, while TCRdb's copy carries only in-frame clones and drops some. Of about 89,000 clones in the sample, about 85% are singletons; the top ten hold about 2.1%. Source material: blood. The receptors stem from a woman aged 40 to 50 in good health.

The CDR3 loop is CASSLEGRHNSPLHF. Written as DNA, the CDR3 is TGCGCCAGCAGCTTGGAGGGACGGCATAATTCACCCCTCCACTTT. This chain uses TRBV5-1 with TRBJ1-6, with a possible D match to TRBD1 (5 bases). Germline lookup yields CDR1 SGHRS and CDR2 YFSETQ. The CDR3 runs to 15 residues. Between the trimmed V and J ends, which lost 0 bases and 5 bases, there was a span of 9 bases.

V is TRBV6-5 and J is TRBJ1-1, with 7 nucleotides matching TRBD1. This CDR3 spans 14 amino acids. Trimming at V came to 5 bases and at J to 0 bases, leaving 3 bases not matched to a gene. Germline lookup yields CDR1 MNHEY and CDR2 SVGAGI. The CDR3 DNA follows: TGTGCCAGCAGTCCCGGGACAGTGAACACTGAAGCTTTCTTT. This encodes CASSPGTVNTEAFF.

V is TRBV24-1 and J is TRBJ2-2; D unclear. Germline V lookup: CDR1 KGHDR, CDR2 SFDVKD. With 3 bases removed from V and 1 base from J, the gap between germline ends came to 8 bases. The CDR3 extends over 15 amino acids. This CDR3 is CATSDSSRNTGELFF. CDR3 DNA sequence: TGTGCCACCAGTGATAGTAGCAGGAACACCGGGGAGCTGTTTTTT.

This clone was counted only a few times. The chain recombines TRBV18 with TRBJ2-3; 9 nucleotides align to TRBD2. Germline CDR1 and CDR2: KGHSH and LQKENI. With V trimmed by 1 base and J by 1 base, 0 bases remained unmatched. CDR3 size: 15 residues. CDR3 loop: CASSPQRGGTDTQYF. The CDR3 DNA reads as TGTGCCAGCTCACCACAGCGGGGGGGCACAGATACGCAGTATTTT.

The V gene is TRBV4-3, the J gene TRBJ2-2; D not resolved. V gave up 3 bases and J gave up 2 bases, with 13 bases separating them. Germline V gene data show CDR1 as LGHNA and CDR2 as YSLEER. The length of the CDR3 is 16 residues. The DNA for the CDR3 is TGCGCCAGCAGCCAGGGCCGACCGCCCAACACCGGGGAGCTGTTTTTT. This codes for CASSQGRPPNTGELFF.

This clone appeared a few times. This chain's CDR3 is CASSPGAGRDNEQFF. The CDR3 nucleotides read TGTGCCAGCTCACCAGGTGCGGGGCGGGACAATGAGCAGTTCTTC. This chain connects TRBV18 to TRBJ2-1; D is possibly TRBD2 (6 bases). Per germline, CDR1 KGHSH and CDR2 LQKENI. V was cut by 2 bases and J by 5 bases, with 13 bases left in between. The CDR3 is made up of 15 amino acids.

The rearrangement joins TRBV5-4 to TRBJ2-7; the match to TRBD1 covers 8 bases. This CDR3 comprises 14 residues. Germline loops: CDR1 SGHNT, CDR2 YYREEE (reference sequence). Trimming at V came to 4 bases and at J to 0 bases, leaving 3 bases not matched to a gene. The CDR3, as DNA: TGTGCCAGCAGCCCGACAGGGGACTCCTACGAGCAGTACTTC. It specifies CASSPTGDSYEQYF. Based on the CDR3 plus reference TRBV5-4 and TRBJ2-7, the full variable domain is ETGVTQSPTHLIKTRGQQVTLRCSSQSGHNTVSWYQQALGQGPQFIFQYYREEENGRGNFPPRFSGLQFPNYSSELNVNALELDDSALYLCASSPTGDSYEQYFGPGTRLTVT.

CDR3 protein: CASSFSGGDTDTQYF. The DNA of the CDR3 is TGCGCCAGCAGCTTTAGCGGGGGGGACACAGATACGCAGTATTTT. The chain links TRBV5-1 to TRBJ2-3; 11 bases fit TRBD2. Germline trimming cut 2 bases from V and 2 bases from J; bases unmatched to any gene: 1. Per germline, CDR1 SGHRS and CDR2 YFSETQ. The length of the CDR3 is 15 residues.

This clone occurred a few times. This CDR3 is CASSVRRGPYEQYF. CDR3 DNA sequence: TGTGCCAGCTCCGTTCGGCGGGGGCCCTACGAGCAGTACTTC. The chain employs TRBV6-5 and TRBJ2-7; D might be TRBD2 (7 bases). Germline CDR1 is MNHEY and CDR2 is SVGAGI. The CDR3 sequence is 14 residues long. V was cut by 8 bases and J by 2 bases, with 16 bases left in between.

With respect to this clone: One junction end does not reproduce the germline sequence, and a read error may be involved. The rearrangement links TRBV12-3 or TRBV12-4 to TRBJ1-2; no clear D gene. The CDR3 extends over 12 amino acids. CDR3 amino acids: CASTLGSKGYTF. The CDR3 nucleotides are TGTGCCAGCACTTTAGGGAGTAAGGGCTACACCTTC.

J is TRBJ1-1 and V is TRBV7-2; the D is unclear. Trimming removed 5 bases from V and 1 base from J, with 14 bases in between. CDR1 and CDR2 from the germline V gene are SGHTA and FQGNSA. The CDR3 consists of 15 residues. CDR3 residues: CASSRSGSGNTEAFF. The CDR3 nucleotides are TGTGCCAGCAGCCGGAGTGGATCGGGGAACACTGAAGCTTTCTTT.

This clone was detected once. The rearrangement links TRBV29-1 to TRBJ2-2; D remains ambiguous. CDR1 is SQVTM and CDR2 is ANQGSEA in the germline V gene. Trimming shortened V by 1 base and J by 2 bases, and 5 bases separated the two germline ends. The CDR3 has 13 amino acids. CDR3 nucleotides: TGCAGCGTTGAAGGACAAAACACCGGGGAGCTGTTTTTT. It encodes CSVEGQNTGELFF.

The chain is built from TRBV25-1 and TRBJ1-1; 7 nucleotides agree with TRBD1. The CDR3 totals 12 residues. Germline V gene data show CDR1 as MGHDK and CDR2 as SYGVNS. Trimming removed 9 bases from V and 4 bases from J; junction bases left unmatched: 5. This CDR3 is CASRGDSTEAFF. In DNA form, the CDR3 reads TGTGCCAGTCGAGGGGACAGCACTGAAGCTTTCTTT.

This sequence joins TRBV6-6 and TRBJ1-3, with D possibly being TRBD1 (5 bases). The CDR3 runs 16 residues. Germline-derived CDR1 and CDR2 are MNHNY and SVGAGI (reference sequence). The V gene lost 2 bases and the J gene lost 4 bases, with 15 bases spanning the gap. CDR3 region: CASSYPGLGEGNTIYF. The CDR3 DNA reads TGTGCCAGCAGTTACCCGGGACTAGGGGAAGGAAACACCATATATTTT.

V gene TRBV5-1 combines with J gene TRBJ2-3, with D possibly being TRBD1 (6 bases). The germline V gene encodes CDR1 SGHRS and CDR2 YFSETQ. Trimming removed 2 bases at V and 0 bases at J, with 10 bases between. CDR3 size: 15 residues. The CDR3 DNA follows: TGCGCCAGCAGCTTATGGGACATCAGCACAGATACGCAGTATTTT. Its protein is CASSLWDISTDTQYF.

This clone has just a few counts. V is TRBV19 and J is TRBJ1-6; 7 bases map to TRBD1. The CDR3 sequence is 14 residues long. J lost 7 bases, V lost 4 bases, and 4 bases had no gene match. The V gene's germline CDR1 is LNHDA and CDR2 SQIVND (reference sequence). The CDR3 nucleotides read TGTGCCAGTAGTACACCAGGGGGGAATTCACCCCTCCACTTT. Protein product: CASSTPGGNSPLHF. Full variable domain (outside the CDR3, taken from reference TRBV19 and TRBJ1-6): DGGITQSPKYLFRKEGQNVTLSCEQNLNHDAMYWYRQDPGQGLRLIYYSQIVNDFQKGDIAEGYSVSREKKESFPLTVTSAQKNPTAFYLCASSTPGGNSPLHFGNGTRLTVT.

This clone was observed a single time. This chain links TRBV19 with TRBJ1-2; no clear D. The CDR3 runs 13 residues. Looked up from germline, CDR1 is LNHDA and CDR2 is SQIVND (reference sequence). V gave up 7 bases and J gave up 3 bases, with 12 bases separating them. CDR3 nucleotide sequence: TGTGCCAGTAAGGCGGGCGGGGACTATGGCTACACCTTC. Translating gives CASKAGGDYGYTF.

The rearrangement uses TRBV7-2 and TRBJ2-7, with TRBD1 identical over 8 bases. This CDR3 is 17 amino acids long. CDR1 SGHTA and CDR2 FQGNSA come from the germline V gene. After removal of 5 bases from V and 4 bases from J, the junction contained 16 bases not matched to a gene. The CDR3 coding sequence is TGTGCCAGCAGCCTAACGGGCGGGGACAGGTCGTATTACGAGCAGTACTTC. Amino acid sequence: CASSLTGGDRSYYEQYF.

The chain carries TRBV5-1 and TRBJ1-4; no reliable D call. The CDR3 spans 15 residues. Trimming took off 1 base at V and 2 bases at J, with 9 bases between the two ends. Germline V CDR1 and CDR2: SGHRS, YFSETQ. The CDR3 region has the DNA TGCGCCAGCAGCTTGAGTGGTTTGACTAATGAAAAACTGTTTTTT. Translated: CASSLSGLTNEKLFF.

The sample holds a few counts of this clone. The gene calls are TRBV5-1 and TRBJ2-7; D is perhaps TRBD2 (6 bases). The germline V and J ends were trimmed by 0 bases and 4 bases, with 11 bases remaining between them. The CDR3 runs 14 residues. The germline V gene encodes CDR1 SGHRS and CDR2 YFSETQ. The CDR3 loop is CASSLDLGGYEQYF. CDR3 in DNA: TGCGCCAGCAGCTTGGACTTGGGGGGTTACGAGCAGTACTTC.

The gene calls are TRBV6-1 and TRBJ2-1; 7 nucleotides agree with TRBD2. The CDR3 consists of 14 residues. V lost 3 bases and J lost 7; bases outside the gene matches: 6. CDR1 and CDR2 (germline): MNHNS, SASEGT. The CDR3 coding sequence is TGTGCCAGCAGTGACCTTGGGAGGGCAAATGAGCAGTTCTTC. Protein product: CASSDLGRANEQFF.